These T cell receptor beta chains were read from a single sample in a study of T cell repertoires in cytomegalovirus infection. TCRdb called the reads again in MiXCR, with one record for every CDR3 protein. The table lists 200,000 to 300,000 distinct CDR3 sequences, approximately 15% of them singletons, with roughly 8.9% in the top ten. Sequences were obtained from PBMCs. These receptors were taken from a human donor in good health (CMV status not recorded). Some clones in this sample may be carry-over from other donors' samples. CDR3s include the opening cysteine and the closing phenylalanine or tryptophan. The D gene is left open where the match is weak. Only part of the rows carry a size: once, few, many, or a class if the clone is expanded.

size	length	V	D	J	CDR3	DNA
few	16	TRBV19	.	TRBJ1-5	CASSVIRLLSNQPQHF	TGTGCCAGTAGTGTGATCAGGCTTCTTAGCAATCAGCCCCAGCATTTT
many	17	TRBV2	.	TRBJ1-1	CASSEESQGLLGAEAFF	TGTGCCAGCAGCGAAGAATCGCAGGGCCTTCTAGGGGCTGAAGCTTTCTTT
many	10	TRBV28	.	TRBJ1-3	CASTGNTIYF	TGTGCCAGCACCGGAAACACCATATATTTT
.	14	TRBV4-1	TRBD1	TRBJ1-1	CASRGTGATLEAFF	TGCGCCAGCAGGGGGACAGGGGCGACGCTTGAAGCTTTCTTT
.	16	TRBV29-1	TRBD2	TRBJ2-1	CSVRGLAGDPYNEQFF	TGCAGCGTTCGTGGACTAGCGGGGGACCCCTACAATGAGCAGTTCTTC
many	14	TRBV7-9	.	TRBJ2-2	CARSDSSHAGELFF	TGTGCCAGATCAGACTCGTCGCACGCCGGGGAGCTGTTTTTT
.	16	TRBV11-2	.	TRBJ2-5	CASSTDPLVYGETQYF	TGTGCCAGCAGCACAGACCCACTAGTCTACGGGGAGACCCAGTACTTC
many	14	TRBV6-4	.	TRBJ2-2	CASSERGTTGELFF	TGTGCCAGCAGTGAAAGGGGAACCACCGGGGAGCTGTTTTTT
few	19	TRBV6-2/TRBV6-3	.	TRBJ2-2	CASSYPLKRWELNTGELFF	TGTGCCAGCAGTTACCCGTTGAAGCGTTGGGAACTGAACACCGGGGAGCTGTTTTTT
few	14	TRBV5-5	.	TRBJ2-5	CASSLWASQETQYF	TGTGCCAGCAGCTTGTGGGCCTCCCAAGAGACCCAGTACTTC
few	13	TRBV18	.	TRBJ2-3	CASSPPVTDTQYF	TGTGCCAGCTCACCACCGGTCACAGATACGCAGTATTTT
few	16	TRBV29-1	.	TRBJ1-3	CSVLLGRKGTGNTIYF	TGCAGCGTGCTCCTAGGACGGAAAGGCACTGGAAACACCATATATTTT